The following is a T cell receptor beta chain sequence with its context. Its antigen is unidentified. 60 Vbeta and 13 Jbeta primers were used in PCR. Clones were read by immunoSEQ multiplex PCR, and TCRdb kept only the in-frame ones, dropping some. This table holds about 150,000 clones, 85% found once. This record comes from a study of cytomegalovirus exposure and HLA in healthy donors. In the study overall: Most genotyped donors, 75% to 85% of about 400, had Caucasian-associated genetic ancestry.

V was trimmed by 6 bases and J by 0 bases, leaving 11 bases between them. The CDR3 loop spans 14 amino acids. CDR1 is KGHSH, CDR2 LQKENI, per germline. Study observations and caveats: Equally common other TCR beta chains were less clonally expanded than HLA-associated ones, a later analysis found. In a later analysis, more than 15,000 TCR beta sequences were associated with HLA alleles at 0.05 false discovery rate. TCR beta sequences reportedly predicted most subjects' HLA-A and HLA-B alleles accurately.

The clonotype comes from a boy aged 2 to 10 in good health and CMV-seronegative. This chain uses TRBV18 with TRBJ1-2, with D tentatively TRBD1 (6 bases). Sample: PBMCs. The CDR3 sequence: CASSPTGANYGYTF. The CDR3 region has the DNA TGTGCCAGCTCGCCGACAGGAGCTAACTATGGCTACACCTTC.